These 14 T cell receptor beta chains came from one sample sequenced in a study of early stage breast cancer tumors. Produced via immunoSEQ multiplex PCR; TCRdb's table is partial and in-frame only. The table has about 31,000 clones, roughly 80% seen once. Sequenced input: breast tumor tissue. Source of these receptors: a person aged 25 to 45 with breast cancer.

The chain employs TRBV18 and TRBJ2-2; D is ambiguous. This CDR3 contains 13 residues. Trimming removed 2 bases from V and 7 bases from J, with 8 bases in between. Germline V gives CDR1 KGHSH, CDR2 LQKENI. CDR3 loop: CASSPDAVGELFF. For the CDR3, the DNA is TGTGCCAGCTCACCAGACGCGGTCGGGGAGCTGTTTTTT.

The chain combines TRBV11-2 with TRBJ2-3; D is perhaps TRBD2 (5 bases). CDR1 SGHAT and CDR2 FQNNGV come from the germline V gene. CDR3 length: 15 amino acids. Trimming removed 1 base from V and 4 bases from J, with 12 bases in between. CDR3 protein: CASSLAPLVADTQYF. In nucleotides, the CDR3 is TGTGCCAGCAGCTTAGCGCCACTAGTTGCAGATACGCAGTATTTT.

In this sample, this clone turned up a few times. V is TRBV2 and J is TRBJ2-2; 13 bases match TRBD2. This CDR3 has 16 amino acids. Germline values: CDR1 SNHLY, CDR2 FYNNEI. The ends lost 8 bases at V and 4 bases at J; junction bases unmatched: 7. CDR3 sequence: CASVSGTSGVTGELFF. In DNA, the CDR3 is TGTGCCAGCGTTTCCGGGACTAGCGGGGTCACCGGGGAGCTGTTTTTT. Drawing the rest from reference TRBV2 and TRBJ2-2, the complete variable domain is EPEVTQTPSHQVTQMGQEVILRCVPISNHLYFYWYRQILGQKVEFLVSFYNNEISEKSEIFDDQFSVERPDGSNFTLKIRSTKLEDSAMYFCASVSGTSGVTGELFFGEGSRLTVL.

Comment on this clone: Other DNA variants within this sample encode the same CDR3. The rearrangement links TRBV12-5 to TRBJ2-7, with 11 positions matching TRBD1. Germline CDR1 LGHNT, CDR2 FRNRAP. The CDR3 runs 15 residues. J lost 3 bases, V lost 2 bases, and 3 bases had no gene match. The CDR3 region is CASGLPGTGGYEQYF. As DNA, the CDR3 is TGTGCTAGTGGTTTGCCCGGGACAGGGGGCTACGAGCAGTACTTC.

CDR3 DNA sequence: TGTGCCAGCAGACCCTTAGTGAGCGGGAGATCGACAGATACGCAGTATTTT. Its protein product is CASRPLVSGRSTDTQYF. The gene calls are TRBV2 and TRBJ2-3, with 8 positions matching TRBD2. The V gene end was trimmed by 6 bases and the J gene end by 3 bases; junction bases not matched to a gene: 14. This CDR3 is 17 amino acids long. Germline CDR1 is SNHLY and CDR2 is FYNNEI.

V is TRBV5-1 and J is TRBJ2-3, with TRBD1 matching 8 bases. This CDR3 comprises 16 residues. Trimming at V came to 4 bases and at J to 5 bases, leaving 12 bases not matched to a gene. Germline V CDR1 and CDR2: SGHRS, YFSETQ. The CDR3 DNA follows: TGCGCCAGCAGCCCCCGAACAGGGGGGAAAGGAGATACGCAGTATTTT. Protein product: CASSPRTGGKGDTQYF.

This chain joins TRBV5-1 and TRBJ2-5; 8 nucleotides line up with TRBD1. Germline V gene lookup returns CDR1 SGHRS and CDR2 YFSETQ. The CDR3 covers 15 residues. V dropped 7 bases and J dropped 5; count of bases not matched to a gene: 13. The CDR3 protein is CASATGSRGPETQYF. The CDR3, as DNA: TGCGCCAGCGCGACAGGTAGCAGGGGGCCGGAGACCCAGTACTTC.

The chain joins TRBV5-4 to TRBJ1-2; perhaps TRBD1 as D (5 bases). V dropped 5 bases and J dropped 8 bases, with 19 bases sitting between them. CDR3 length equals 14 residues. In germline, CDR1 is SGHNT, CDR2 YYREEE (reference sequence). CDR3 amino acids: CASRNIAQTGGYTF. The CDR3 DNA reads TGTGCCAGCAGGAACATTGCGCAAACAGGCGGCTACACCTTC.

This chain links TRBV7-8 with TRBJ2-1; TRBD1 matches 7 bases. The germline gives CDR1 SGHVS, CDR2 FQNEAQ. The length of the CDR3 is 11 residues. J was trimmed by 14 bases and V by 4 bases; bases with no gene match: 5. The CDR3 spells CASSSGQRKFF. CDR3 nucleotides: TGTGCCAGCAGCTCGGGACAGAGGAAGTTCTTC.

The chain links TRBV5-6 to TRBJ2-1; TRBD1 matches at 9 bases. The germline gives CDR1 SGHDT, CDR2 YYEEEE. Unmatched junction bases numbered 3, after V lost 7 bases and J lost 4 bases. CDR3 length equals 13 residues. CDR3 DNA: TGTGCCAGCGGGGACAGGGTATACAATGAGCAGTTCTTC. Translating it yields CASGDRVYNEQFF.

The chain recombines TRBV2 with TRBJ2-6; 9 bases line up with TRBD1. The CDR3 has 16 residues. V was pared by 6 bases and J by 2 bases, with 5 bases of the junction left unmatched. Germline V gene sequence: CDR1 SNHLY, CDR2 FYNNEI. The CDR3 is CASSSTGGAGANVLTF. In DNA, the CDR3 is TGTGCCAGCAGCTCTACAGGGGGCGCTGGGGCCAACGTCCTGACTTTC.

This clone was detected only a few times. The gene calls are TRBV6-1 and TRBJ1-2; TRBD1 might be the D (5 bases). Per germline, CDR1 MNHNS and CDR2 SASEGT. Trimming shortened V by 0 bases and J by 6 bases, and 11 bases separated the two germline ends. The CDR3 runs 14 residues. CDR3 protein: CASSEAGQGDGYTF. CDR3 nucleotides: TGTGCCAGCAGTGAAGCCGGGCAGGGAGATGGCTACACCTTC.

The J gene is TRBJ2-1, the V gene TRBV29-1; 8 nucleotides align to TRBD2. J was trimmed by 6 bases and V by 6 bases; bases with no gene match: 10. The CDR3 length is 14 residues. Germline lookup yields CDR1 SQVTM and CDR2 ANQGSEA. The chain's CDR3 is CSVAAAGVSNEQFF. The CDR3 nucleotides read TGCAGCGTAGCCGCAGCGGGAGTTAGCAATGAGCAGTTCTTC.

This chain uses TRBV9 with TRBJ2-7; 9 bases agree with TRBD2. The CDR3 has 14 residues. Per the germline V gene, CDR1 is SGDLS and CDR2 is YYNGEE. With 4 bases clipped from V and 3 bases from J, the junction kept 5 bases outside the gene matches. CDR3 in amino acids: CASSLLAGNYEQYF. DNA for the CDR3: TGTGCCAGCAGCCTACTAGCGGGCAACTACGAGCAGTACTTC.